The T cell receptor (beta chain) under discussion was sequenced for a study of blood T cell repertoires in COVID-19 (TCRdb year 2020). Concerning the study at large: Samples from collaborators originated in the United States, Italy and Spain and spanned both the acute and convalescent phases of COVID-19. The material from the prospective study consisted of cDNA or gDNA derived from T cells, B-cell-depleted T cells, or PBMCs. Deeply sampled blood TCRbeta repertoires from subjects exposed to, actively infected with, or recovered from COVID-19 were included in the dataset. The repertoires were released in a freely available public database intended as a resource for research on the immune response to SARS-CoV-2. Samples were obtained from the ongoing ImmuneRACE study (first 160 participants) and from over a thousand subjects provided by 6 global collaborators. Nearly every sample came with metadata listing a de-identified subject ID, COVID-19 status, age in years and sex. Where HLA class I and class II types were available, the types were taken from metadata supplied by the sample provider, not from assay-based typing.

Each collaborating institution followed its own protocols to collect whole blood in K2EDTA tubes. For TCRbeta analysis, collaborators shipped samples as frozen whole blood, isolated PBMCs, or DNA extracted from either of those sample types. Overall study outcomes, separate from this receptor: How much clinical and demographic metadata was included differed by source and by participant, and the metadata was provided uncurated.

Of note for this clone: Its antigen remains unidentified. No clone much larger than this one lies a single base away; base qualities are absent.

According to the germline V gene, CDR1 reads MDHEN and CDR2 reads SYDVKM. CDR3 length: 14 amino acids, cysteine to phenylalanine. Just CDR3 DNA is preserved here, 42 bases in frame from base 1. V is reduced by 5 bases and J by 8 bases, leaving a spacing of 15 bases between them. The immunoSEQ Assay, a bias-controlled multiplex PCR, was used to amplify TCRbeta CDR3 regions from genomic DNA. Concerning the study's data processing: Within the assay, amplification of reference gene primers was used to estimate how many nucleated cells each sample contained. To quantify the absolute abundance of each unique TCRbeta CDR3 rearrangement, sequence reads were collapsed and filtered. For each sample, productive Simpson clonality was calculated as the square root of Simpson's diversity index across productive rearrangements. Drawn from immuneACCESS, this table holds only the in-frame rearrangements with V and J called that TCRdb kept. Clones are partly lost; checked studies trace under half to an unresolved V gene and leave the rest unexplained. D and trimming were read from the DNA, whereas the V and J calls and clone size are those reported in that table. This sample gives around 97,000 clones in total; around 90% of them show up just once. 17% of the sample belongs to the ten largest clones.

This clonotype was obtained from a woman aged 80 or older in a cohort sampled during active COVID-19. Sequencing was done on a sample of peripheral blood. The chain joins TRBV28 to TRBJ1-4; the D gene is not confidently resolved. The DNA reads TGTGCCAGCAGTCTAGCGAGTGGATACGAAAAACTGTTTTTT. Translated, this is CASSLASGYEKLFF.